Described below is a single T cell receptor (beta chain) sequence and its context. This CDR3 spans 15 amino acids. The V gene end was trimmed by 2 bases and the J gene end by 5 bases; junction bases not matched to a gene: 5. Looked up from germline, CDR1 is SGHTA and CDR2 is FQGTGA. The data stem from a study of blood T cell repertoires in COVID-19. In the study overall: The samples span acute and convalescent COVID-19 from the United States, Italy and Spain.

Patients of the Seattle cohort, enrolled during active infection, were followed longitudinally. Libraries were prepared by immunoSEQ multiplex PCR; TCRdb keeps only in-frame clonotypes and omits some of them. The sample lists 250,000 to 400,000 clones, almost 90% seen once, with under 3% in the top ten. The sequence was collected from a woman aged 25 to 45 with COVID-19, enrolled during active disease. The V and J genes are TRBV7-3 and TRBJ2-3, with TRBD2 matching 9 bases. The sequenced sample was peripheral blood. The CDR3 here is CASSLGTSRGDTQYF. Written as DNA, the CDR3 is TGTGCCAGCAGCTTAGGGACTAGCAGGGGAGATACGCAGTATTTT. The full variable domain, completed using reference TRBV7-3 and TRBJ2-3, is GAGVSQTPSNKVTEKGKYVELRCDPISGHTALYWYRQSLGQGPEFLIYFQGTGAADDSGLPNDRFFAVRPEGSVSTLKIQRTERGDSAVYLCASSLGTSRGDTQYFGPGTRLTVL.